This T cell receptor (beta chain) originates from a study of blood T cells in healthy people across ages. Comment on this clonotype: Antigen: not known.

Findings of the study overall: Investigators treated diversity estimates from one million T cells as underestimates. Any changes in expanded clonotypes were possibly confounded, as donor CMV status remained unknown.

Primers used in a second PCR of about 7 to 12 cycles were a sample-barcoded 5' primer and a J-beta primer mix. A tag from a template-switch adaptor with 12 random nucleotides marked each cDNA molecule. Every sample gave at least 2.5 million paired-end reads containing CDR3. TCRdb used MiXCR to reprocess the 5' RACE reads, holding one entry per CDR3 protein. The table has 1.4 million or so distinct CDR3 sequences, approximately 43% seen once. The CDR3 runs to 15 residues. The germline V gene encodes CDR1 SGDLS and CDR2 YYNGEE. Trimming cost V 0 bases and J 7 bases; bases outside gene matches: 8. This clonotype was obtained from a woman between 18 and 29 years old in good health. Input material: blood. The rearrangement joins TRBV9 to TRBJ2-7, with TRBD2 identical over 9 bases. The CDR3 DNA reads as TGTGCCAGCAGCGTAGGTAGCGGGAGCTACAATGAGCAGTACTTC. This translates into CASSVGSGSYNEQYF.